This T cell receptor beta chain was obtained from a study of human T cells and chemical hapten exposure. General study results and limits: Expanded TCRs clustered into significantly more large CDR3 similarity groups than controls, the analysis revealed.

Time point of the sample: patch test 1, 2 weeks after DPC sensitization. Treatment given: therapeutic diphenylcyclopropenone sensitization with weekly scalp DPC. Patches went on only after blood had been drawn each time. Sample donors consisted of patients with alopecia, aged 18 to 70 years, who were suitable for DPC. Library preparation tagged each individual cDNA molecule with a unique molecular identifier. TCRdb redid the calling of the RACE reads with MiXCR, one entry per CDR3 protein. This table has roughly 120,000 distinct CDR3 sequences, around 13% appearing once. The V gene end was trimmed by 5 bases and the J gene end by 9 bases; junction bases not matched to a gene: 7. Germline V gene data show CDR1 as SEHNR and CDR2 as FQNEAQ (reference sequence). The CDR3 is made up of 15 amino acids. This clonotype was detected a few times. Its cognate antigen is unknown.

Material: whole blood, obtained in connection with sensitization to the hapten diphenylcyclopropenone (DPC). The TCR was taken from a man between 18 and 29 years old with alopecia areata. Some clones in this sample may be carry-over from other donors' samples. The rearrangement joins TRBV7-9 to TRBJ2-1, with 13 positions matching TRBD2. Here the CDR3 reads CASSPWTSGGGEQFF. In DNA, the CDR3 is TGTGCCAGCAGCCCCTGGACTAGCGGGGGCGGTGAGCAGTTCTTC.